The rows below give T cell receptor beta chains drawn from one sample of a study of vaccination and CD4 T cells after COVID-19. TCRdb re-derived calls from the PCR reads in MiXCR, one entry per CDR3 protein. The sample yields about 15,000 distinct CDR3 sequences, approximately 60% seen once. No cognate antigen is known for these TCRs. The material sequenced was CD4+ T cells from blood, cultured in vitro, taken after SARS-CoV-2 vaccination. These receptors were taken from a human donor who had recovered from COVID-19. The CDR3 runs from the conserved cysteine through the conserved F or W. D genes are given only for firm matches. Some rows mark clone size as missing; the rest say once, few, many or name a class of expanded clone.

size	D	J	V	DNA	CDR3
.	TRBD1	TRBJ1-1	TRBV7-9	TGTGCCAGCAGCCCCGCCCTCAAGGGGGCCCTTGGTGGTGAAGCTTTCTTT	CASSPALKGALGGEAFF
.	.	TRBJ1-5	TRBV6-2/TRBV6-3	TGTGCCAGCCGACCCCCGGATCAGCCCCAGCATTTT	CASRPPDQPQHF
.	TRBD1	TRBJ2-7	TRBV11-3	TGTGCCAGCAGCGCGAGACCGGGACAGGGACCGACGAGGGGCTACGAGCAGTACTTC	CASSARPGQGPTRGYEQYF
.	TRBD2	TRBJ2-5	TRBV5-1	TGCGCCAGCAGCCCTCTCTCGTGGGGGGGAGAGACCCAGTACTTC	CASSPLSWGGETQYF
.	TRBD1	TRBJ1-2	TRBV27	TGTGCCAGCAGTTCAATACGAACCGGACAGGCTAACTATGGCTACACCTTC	CASSSIRTGQANYGYTF
.	.	TRBJ2-1	TRBV28	TGTGCCAGCAGTTCCCCGACACAGTCCTACAATGAGCAGTTCTTC	CASSSPTQSYNEQFF
.	.	TRBJ2-3	TRBV7-3	TGTGCCAGCAGCTTCCGGGCAGGGGACACAGATACGCAGTATTTT	CASSFRAGDTDTQYF
.	.	TRBJ1-2	TRBV7-2	TGTGCCAGCAGCTACACTACAGGTTCGAACTATGGCTACACCTTC	CASSYTTGSNYGYTF
few	.	TRBJ2-7	TRBV21-1	TGTGCCAGCAGCATCCAGACCGGACAGGGGAGACTAATGAGAGAGCAGTACTTC	CASSIQTGQGRLMREQYF
few	.	TRBJ1-1	TRBV10-3	TGTGCCATCAGTGACAGCCAGAACACTGAAGCTTTCTTT	CAISDSQNTEAFF
few	TRBD1	TRBJ1-5	TRBV6-1	TGTGCCAGCGGCAGAGCACAGGGGTGGGGGCCCCAGCATTTT	CASGRAQGWGPQHF
.	TRBD1	TRBJ1-1	TRBV2	TGTGCCAGCAGTCCCCTGACAGGGGACACTGAAGCTTTCTTT	CASSPLTGDTEAFF
.	.	TRBJ1-1	TRBV7-8	TGTGCCAGCAGCCTACAGGGAATGAGGGGTGAAGCTTTCTTT	CASSLQGMRGEAFF
few	.	TRBJ1-1	TRBV5-4	TGTGCCAGCAGCTTGGCACCCAGACTTGTCGCTTTCTTT	CASSLAPRLVAFF
few	.	TRBJ1-5	TRBV20-1	TGCAGTGCAAACGATCCTGGGGGCTCTCAGCCCCAGCATTTT	CSANDPGGSQPQHF
.	.	TRBJ2-5	TRBV6-2/TRBV6-3	TGTGCCAGCAGTTCCCCCCTCCAGGATTACCAAGAGACCCAGTACTTC	CASSSPLQDYQETQYF
.	.	TRBJ1-5	TRBV7-2	TGTGCCAGCAGCGCGGTCGGGGGGGGTGCGGGTGGCAATCAGCCCCAGCATTTT	CASSAVGGGAGGNQPQHF
once	.	TRBJ1-2	TRBV19	TGTGCCAGTAGCGGTTTACAGGGATACTATGGCTACACCTTC	CASSGLQGYYGYTF
.	.	TRBJ1-2	TRBV19	TGTGCCAGTAGTACAGATATGACAGGTGTCAGAACCTTC	CASSTDMTGVRTF
few	.	TRBJ1-5	TRBV7-2	TGTGCCAGCAGCTTAGTCTCTCAGGGCCATCAGCCCCAGCATTTT	CASSLVSQGHQPQHF
.	.	TRBJ1-2	TRBV6-2/TRBV6-3	TGTGCCAGCAGTTACGCCGACGCCGACCTTATGGGGGGCTACACCTTC	CASSYADADLMGGYTF
few	.	TRBJ2-2	TRBV7-3	TGTGCCAGCAGCCCCCTCCAGGCCGGGGAGCTGTTTTTT	CASSPLQAGELFF
.	TRBD1	TRBJ1-1	TRBV5-1	TGCGCCAGCAGCTTGGGCGACAGGGGGCGTAACACTGAAGCTTTCTTT	CASSLGDRGRNTEAFF
few	.	TRBJ2-3	TRBV7-2	TGTGCCAGCAGCTGGGTCGGTGGGGGCACAGATACGCAGTATTTT	CASSWVGGGTDTQYF
.	TRBD1	TRBJ2-3	TRBV5-1	TGCGCCAGCAGCTTGGCCGCGGGACAGGGCACAGATACGCAGTATTTT	CASSLAAGQGTDTQYF
few	.	TRBJ1-1	TRBV20-1	TGCAGTGCTAGAGTTCGGACAGAAGCTTTCTTT	CSARVRTEAFF
.	.	TRBJ2-2	TRBV7-9	TGTGCCAGCAGCTCCAGGTCCTCGGGTTCGAACACCGGGGAGCTGTTTTTT	CASSSRSSGSNTGELFF
.	.	TRBJ1-1	TRBV6-5	TGTGCCAGCAGTTCCACGGGACAAGCGAACACTGAAGCTTTCTTT	CASSSTGQANTEAFF
.	.	TRBJ2-5	TRBV14	TGTGCCAGCAGCCAAGCTGTGGGAGAGACCCAGTACTTC	CASSQAVGETQYF
.	.	TRBJ1-5	TRBV5-1	TGCGCCAGCAGCTTGGGGGGAGACAATCAGCCCCAGCATTTT	CASSLGGDNQPQHF
.	TRBD1	TRBJ1-2	TRBV6-1	TGTGCCAGCGGACAGGACTGGGATCGTGGCTACACCTTC	CASGQDWDRGYTF
.	.	TRBJ1-6	TRBV20-1	TGCAGTGCTAGAGAGGAGGGCAGGGGTCCGGATAACTCACCCCTCCACTTT	CSAREEGRGPDNSPLHF
.	.	TRBJ2-7	TRBV11-3	TGTGCCAGCAGCTTAGGGGGGGACATCTCCTACGAGCAGTACTTC	CASSLGGDISYEQYF
few	.	TRBJ1-2	TRBV27	TGTGCCAGCAGGCGAGGGGATTCCTATGGCTACACCTTC	CASRRGDSYGYTF
few	.	TRBJ1-5	TRBV12-5	TGTGCTAGTGTGGCGGGGTCTGATCAGCCCCAGCATTTT	CASVAGSDQPQHF